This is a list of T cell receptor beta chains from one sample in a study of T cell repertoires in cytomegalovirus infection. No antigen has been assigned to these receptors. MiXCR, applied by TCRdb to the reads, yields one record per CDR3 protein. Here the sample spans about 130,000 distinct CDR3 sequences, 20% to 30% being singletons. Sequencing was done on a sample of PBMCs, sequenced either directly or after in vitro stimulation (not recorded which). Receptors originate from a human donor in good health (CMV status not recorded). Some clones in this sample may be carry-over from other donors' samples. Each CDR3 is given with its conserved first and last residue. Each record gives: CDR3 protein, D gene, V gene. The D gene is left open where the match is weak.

CASSLAAAASGANVLTF,NA,TRBV6-2/TRBV6-3
CASSFAGIYREQYF,NA,TRBV6-2/TRBV6-3
CASSQDLGTGLSGEQFF,NA,TRBV4-1
CASSELDRGWTEAFF,TRBD1,TRBV6-1
CSVRLAGATGELFF,TRBD2,TRBV29-1
CASLGQTAGLAGVGYSAYEQYF,TRBD2,TRBV6-1
CSATSSSYEQYF,NA,TRBV29-1
CASSPRDWLYF,NA,TRBV7-2
CATSRLAGGSTDTQYF,TRBD2,TRBV24-1
CASSPAGDGTEAFF,NA,TRBV7-9
CAWSPDSNNEKLFF,NA,TRBV30
CASSLGLAGYSSYNEQFF,TRBD2,TRBV5-1
CASSPGLSYGYTF,NA,TRBV7-9
CASSQGLGAETQYF,NA,TRBV4-3
CASSIGGATDTQYF,NA,TRBV19
CASSLAPQNTGELFF,NA,TRBV7-9
CAISDRGAAANEKLFF,NA,TRBV10-3
CASSGSGALNEQFF,TRBD2,TRBV19
CASSRSGAGGPKPGELFF,TRBD2,TRBV7-3
CASSRQRGETQYF,NA,TRBV6-5
CASSRLVAGGYTQYF,TRBD2,TRBV12-3/TRBV12-4
CASSLRAGGSVETQYF,TRBD2,TRBV11-3
CASSPTGAFTEAFF,TRBD1,TRBV6-2/TRBV6-3
CSVTGGRETQYF,TRBD1,TRBV29-1
CASSPQVRRTEAFF,NA,TRBV4-3
CASKGPQETQYF,NA,TRBV5-1
CSVDEGYEQYF,NA,TRBV29-1
CASEVGSSYNEQFF,NA,TRBV2
CASSTGSGDEQFF,NA,TRBV19
CASSSQTEGYGYTF,NA,TRBV5-3
CASSLLGGGLNYGYTF,TRBD1,TRBV28
CASSLLTVAGGPYETQYF,TRBD2,TRBV7-2
CASSQDGIDTQYF,NA,TRBV4-1
CASKNSYEQYF,NA,TRBV19